This record covers a single T cell receptor (beta chain). The CDR3 extends over 16 amino acids. The V gene's germline CDR1 is SGHNT and CDR2 YYREEE (reference sequence). V lost 4 bases to trimming and J lost 4 bases, with 20 bases between them. This sample was taken from a study of blood T cell repertoires in COVID-19. At the level of the study: Samples taken during acute and convalescent COVID-19 were collected in the United States, Italy and Spain. PBMCs, B-cell-depleted T cells, or T cells provided the cDNA or gDNA that made up the material.

In the original analysis: Quantification of nucleated cells was approximated via reference gene primer amplification. The method was immunoSEQ multiplex PCR; TCRdb's version includes in-frame clones alone and lacks a portion of them. The D gene and trimming were derived from the DNA, and the V and J assignments and clone size from that table. This sample has 200,000 to 250,000 clones, with 80% to 85% found just once. This clonotype was obtained from a woman aged 30 to 39 who had recovered from COVID-19. The J gene is TRBJ2-5, the V gene TRBV5-4, with a weak D call TRBD2 (6 bases). Sequencing input: peripheral blood. CDR3 coding DNA: TGTGCCAGCAGCCCACCTTGGGACTCTGACGGAGAGACCCAGTACTTC. It encodes CASSPPWDSDGETQYF.